The source of this TCR beta chain is a study of vaccination and CD4 T cells after COVID-19. Overall study context: Convalescent individuals exhibited SARS-CoV-2 positivity on nasal swab PCR, with fewer than ten mild and one severe presentation.

Worth noting for this clonotype: The antigen remains undetermined.

The treatment denotes: approximately nine-day PBMC culture with coronavirus spike peptide pools or control peptides (ViraFEST assay). Positive PCR results dated from March to December 2020, before the US Alpha, Beta and Delta variants. Cultured CD4+ T cell DNA was sequenced using the Oncomine TCR Beta short-read assay. From cultured CD4+ T cells, genomic DNA was extracted. TCRdb fed the PCR reads into MiXCR, producing one record per CDR3 protein. In the table there are about 16,000 distinct CDR3 sequences, 35% of which are singletons. The germline V gene has CDR1 MDHEN and CDR2 SYDVKM. CDR3 size: 15 residues. Unmatched junction bases numbered 13, after V lost 6 bases and J lost 7 bases.

The sample consisted of cultured CD4+ T cells from blood. This receptor was obtained from a human donor with COVID-19. The chain employs TRBV28 and TRBJ1-2; 8 bases are shared with TRBD1. The CDR3 reads CASSRPEGQGGGYTF. The CDR3 bases are TGTGCCAGCAGCCGGCCGGAAGGACAGGGAGGTGGCTACACCTTC.